One T cell receptor (beta chain) is described in this entry. Its target is unknown. The entry originates in a study of CD8 T cells in ankylosing spondylitis. Notes on the study in general: Several highly homologous variants made up a TCR beta motif that seemed to typify ankylosing spondylitis blood. In the blood and synovial fluid of reactive arthritis, some motif variants had been previously reported. Disease-linked clones bore a CD8+ phenotype, appearing relatively rarely in peripheral blood.

Each TCR beta library was made by quantitative 5'-RACE that incorporated molecular barcodes. TCRdb itself ran the 5' RACE reads through MiXCR, one entry per CDR3 protein. The data show under 300,000 distinct CDR3 sequences, roughly 10% seen once. Germline V gene lookup returns CDR1 SGHNT and CDR2 YYREEE (reference sequence). This CDR3 contains 15 residues. V shed 2 bases and J 11 bases; nucleotides not matched to a gene: 8. The chain joins TRBV5-4 to TRBJ2-4; 12 bases fit TRBD2. The sequenced sample was blood, either unsorted or a sorted T cell fraction (not recorded which). This clonotype originated in a male donor with ankylosing spondylitis or in good health (not recorded which). The CDR3 loop reads CASSFGLAGPELQYF. DNA of the CDR3: TGTGCCAGCAGCTTTGGACTAGCGGGGCCAGAACTTCAGTACTTC.